This section outlines one T cell receptor beta chain sequence together with its context. Antigen: not known. CDR3 length: 14 amino acids. CDR1 and CDR2 (germline): MNHEY, SVGAGI. Trimming pared 8 bases from V and 17 bases from J, leaving 25 bases between. The sample's treatment: around 19 received Ad26.COV2.S at low or high dose, single or two shots; several received placebo; per-sample allocation not given. Sample collection was performed on day 63 after the first vaccine or placebo injection. Clones were sequenced by immunoSEQ multiplex PCR, and TCRdb holds only the in-frame ones, with some missing. The sample records 300,000 to 350,000 clones, roughly 90% being singletons. This sample is drawn from a study of Ad26.COV2.S vaccination and SARS-CoV-2 variants. Looking at the study overall: Of the COV1001 trial arms, the Ad26.COV2.S arm included the donor. The authors gave Ad26.COV2.S intramuscularly, either once or twice 56 days apart. Study observations and caveats: Comparable non-spike TCR breadth was observed in vaccine and placebo recipients.

This sequence was found in a person aged 18-65 years who received the Ad26.COV2.S COVID-19 vaccine or a placebo. The sequencing here drew on peripheral blood, taken in a trial of Ad26.COV2.S vaccine versus placebo. This chain uses TRBV6-5 with TRBJ1-6; D remains unclear. The CDR3 DNA is TGTGCCAGCTCCTTCCATAGGACGCGATTTTTTTTCCACTTT. Its protein product is CASSFHRTRFFFHF.